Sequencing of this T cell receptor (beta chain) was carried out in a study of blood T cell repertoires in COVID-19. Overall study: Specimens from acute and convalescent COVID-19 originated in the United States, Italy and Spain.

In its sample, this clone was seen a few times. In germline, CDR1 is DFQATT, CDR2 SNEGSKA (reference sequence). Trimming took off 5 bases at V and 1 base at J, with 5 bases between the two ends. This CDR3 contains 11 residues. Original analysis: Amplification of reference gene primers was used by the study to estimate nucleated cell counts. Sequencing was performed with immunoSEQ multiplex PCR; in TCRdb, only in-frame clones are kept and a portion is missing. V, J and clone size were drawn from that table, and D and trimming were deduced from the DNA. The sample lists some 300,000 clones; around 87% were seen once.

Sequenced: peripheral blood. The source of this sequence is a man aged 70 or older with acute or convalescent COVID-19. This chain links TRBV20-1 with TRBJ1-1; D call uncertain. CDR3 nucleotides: TGCAGTGCTGGCAGGAACACTGAAGCTTTCTTT. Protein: CSAGRNTEAFF.